What follows are 17 T cell receptor beta chains derived from one specimen sequenced in a study of lymphopenia after photon versus proton radiotherapy. TCRdb keeps only in-frame clones here, not all; method: immunoSEQ multiplex PCR. The sample has around 50,000 clones, 65% to 85% seen once. The material sequenced was peripheral blood, taken from a patient treated with proton-based radiotherapy. These receptors were obtained from a man in his sixties with pancreatic cancer.

The V gene is TRBV28, the J gene TRBJ1-2; D is perhaps TRBD1 (5 bases). This CDR3 is built from 14 residues. V lost 6 bases and J lost 4, with 15 bases in between. The germline V gene has CDR1 MDHEN and CDR2 SYDVKM. CDR3: CASSTGPTLYGYTF. The CDR3 DNA sequence: TGTGCCAGCAGCACGGGACCGACCCTCTATGGCTACACCTTC.

The chain has TRBV19 and TRBJ1-1; D is possibly TRBD1 (6 bases). Germline lookup yields CDR1 LNHDA and CDR2 SQIVND (reference sequence). The V and J ends lost 5 bases and 3 bases respectively, with 13 bases between them. The CDR3 consists of 14 residues. As DNA, the CDR3 is TGTGCCAGTAGTCAACGGGGGCGTGACACTGAAGCTTTCTTT. Translating gives CASSQRGRDTEAFF.

The gene calls are TRBV4-3 and TRBJ2-1; unclear D gene. From germline, CDR1 is LGHNA and CDR2 YSLEER. The V end lost 0 bases, the J end lost 0 bases, and 6 bases lay between the germline ends. The CDR3 runs to 15 residues. The chain's CDR3 is CASSQDLSSYNEQFF. The CDR3, as DNA: TGCGCCAGCAGCCAAGATTTGAGCTCCTACAATGAGCAGTTCTTC.

This chain's CDR3 is CASGLAGGYEQYF. In nucleotides, the CDR3 is TGTGCCAGTGGCCTTGCGGGAGGCTACGAGCAGTACTTC. This chain links TRBV25-1 with TRBJ2-7, with TRBD2 identical over 8 bases. CDR1 is MGHDK and CDR2 is SYGVNS in the germline V gene. The CDR3 contains 13 residues. Trimming at V came to 9 bases and at J to 3 bases, leaving 7 bases not matched to a gene.

The chain uses TRBV5-1 and TRBJ2-7, with D possibly TRBD2 on 7 matching bases. Germline V gives CDR1 SGHRS, CDR2 YFSETQ. V was trimmed by 4 bases and J by 5 bases, leaving 22 bases between them. The CDR3 totals 16 residues. CDR3 loop: CASSPDAGASGDEQYF. The CDR3 region has the DNA TGCGCCAGCAGCCCGGATGCAGGGGCTAGCGGAGACGAGCAGTACTTC.

V usage is TRBV7-3 and J usage is TRBJ2-3, with 13 bases fitting TRBD2. Germline assignment: CDR1 SGHTA and CDR2 FQGTGA. V trimming: 3 bases; J trimming: 6 bases; junction bases outside the gene matches: 3. This CDR3 has 15 amino acids. The chain's CDR3 is CASSFGTSGIDTQYF. The CDR3 DNA follows: TGTGCCAGCAGCTTCGGGACTAGCGGGATCGATACGCAGTATTTT.

This sequence joins TRBV6-6 and TRBJ2-2; weak D call: TRBD2 (6 bases). V was cut by 0 bases and J by 6 bases, with 11 bases left in between. CDR1 and CDR2 (germline): MNHNY, SVGAGI (reference sequence). The CDR3 consists of 15 residues. CDR3 DNA: TGTGCCAGCAGTTACTCTATATCGGGGGCCGGGGAGCTGTTTTTT. This encodes CASSYSISGAGELFF.

This rearrangement joins TRBV19 to TRBJ2-6; the D is unclear. The CDR3 totals 15 residues. Trimming shortened V by 7 bases and J by 0 bases, and 10 bases separated the two germline ends. From germline, CDR1 is LNHDA and CDR2 SQIVND (reference sequence). CDR3 amino acids: CASMAASSGANVLTF. CDR3 DNA sequence: TGTGCCAGTATGGCGGCTTCCTCTGGGGCCAACGTCCTGACTTTC.

A few counts support this clone. This chain connects TRBV15 to TRBJ1-5; D unclear. The germline CDR1 and CDR2 sequences are LNHNV and YYDKDF (reference sequence). This CDR3 is 16 amino acids long. The V end lost 0 bases, the J end lost 4 bases, and 13 bases lay between the germline ends. CDR3 DNA sequence: TGTGCCACCAGCAGAGAGGAACTGGGGTGGAATCAGCCCCAGCATTTT. Protein: CATSREELGWNQPQHF. Filled out from reference TRBV15 and TRBJ1-5, the complete variable domain reads DAMVIQNPRYQVTQFGKPVTLSCSQTLNHNVMYWYQQKSSQAPKLLFHYYDKDFNNEADTPDNFQSRRPNTSFCFLDIRSPGLGDTAMYLCATSREELGWNQPQHFGDGTRLSIL.

This chain connects TRBV5-6 to TRBJ2-3; no firm D call. Trimming removed 0 bases from V and 0 bases from J, with 5 bases in between. Per germline, CDR1 SGHDT and CDR2 YYEEEE. CDR3 length: 14 residues. The CDR3 nucleotides read TGTGCCAGCAGCTTGGGACTTAGCACAGATACGCAGTATTTT. As protein: CASSLGLSTDTQYF. Full variable domain (outside the CDR3, taken from reference TRBV5-6 and TRBJ2-3): DAGVTQSPTHLIKTRGQQVTLRCSPKSGHDTVSWYQQALGQGPQFIFQYYEEEERQRGNFPDRFSGHQFPNYSSELNVNALLLGDSALYLCASSLGLSTDTQYFGPGTRLTVL.

This clone was counted once. In DNA form, the CDR3 reads TGCGCCAGCAGCTTGGATGCAGCCGGGACTAGCGGGAGGAATGAGCAGTTCTTC. Protein product: CASSLDAAGTSGRNEQFF. The chain employs TRBV5-1 and TRBJ2-1, with 15 bases aligning to TRBD2. With 0 bases clipped from V and 7 bases from J, the junction kept 8 bases outside the gene matches. Germline-derived CDR1 and CDR2 are SGHRS and YFSETQ. The CDR3 is 18 amino acids.

V and J are TRBV5-5 and TRBJ1-1; no clear D. CDR3 length equals 14 residues. Trimming shortened V by 4 bases and J by 0 bases, and 10 bases separated the two germline ends. The germline gives CDR1 SGHKS, CDR2 YYEKEE (reference sequence). CDR3 sequence (DNA): TGTGCCAGCAGCCCGGTACAGTTGAACACTGAAGCTTTCTTT. Translated, it gives CASSPVQLNTEAFF.

CDR3: CASSEWVVAGRGTGELFF. CDR3 in DNA: TGTGCCAGCAGTGAATGGGTGGTAGCGGGAAGGGGCACCGGGGAGCTGTTTTTT. The V call is TRBV2, the J call TRBJ2-2, with 8 bases fitting TRBD2. From germline, CDR1 is SNHLY and CDR2 FYNNEI. This CDR3 spans 18 amino acids. Unmatched junction bases numbered 12, after V lost 2 bases and J lost 4 bases.

This chain connects TRBV27 to TRBJ2-1; D perhaps matches TRBD1 (6 bases). The CDR3 spans 13 residues. Between the trimmed V and J ends, which lost 6 bases and 9 bases, there was a span of 15 bases. Looked up from germline, CDR1 is MNHEY and CDR2 is SMNVEV (reference sequence). This chain's CDR3 is CASSLGQSLEQFF. Here the CDR3 DNA reads TGTGCCAGCAGCCTAGGACAGTCGCTTGAGCAGTTCTTC.

The J gene is TRBJ2-2, the V gene TRBV5-1; the D gene could be TRBD1 or TRBD2 (5 bases each). The CDR3 has 16 amino acids. Germline assignment: CDR1 SGHRS and CDR2 YFSETQ. Trimming took off 2 bases at V and 2 bases at J, with 13 bases between the two ends. The CDR3 DNA follows: TGCGCCAGCAGCTTAAAGGGACGACCCAACACCGGGGAGCTGTTTTTT. Amino acid sequence: CASSLKGRPNTGELFF.

The genes are TRBV7-8 and TRBJ2-7; D not certain. CDR1 and CDR2 (germline): SGHVS, FQNEAQ. The CDR3 loop spans 15 amino acids. V shed 1 base and J shed 3 bases, with 13 bases lying between them. CDR3 sequence reads: CASSLEDLGNYEQYF. As DNA, the CDR3 is TGTGCCAGCAGCTTAGAAGACCTAGGGAACTACGAGCAGTACTTC.

This rearrangement joins TRBV7-2 to TRBJ2-1, with TRBD2 identical over 11 bases. V was pared by 4 bases and J by 4 bases, with 6 bases of the junction left unmatched. The CDR3 contains 16 residues. Germline V gives CDR1 SGHTA, CDR2 FQGNSA. CDR3 amino acids: CASSSHSGRAYNEQFF. Here the CDR3 DNA reads TGTGCCAGCAGCTCCCATAGCGGGAGGGCGTACAATGAGCAGTTCTTC.